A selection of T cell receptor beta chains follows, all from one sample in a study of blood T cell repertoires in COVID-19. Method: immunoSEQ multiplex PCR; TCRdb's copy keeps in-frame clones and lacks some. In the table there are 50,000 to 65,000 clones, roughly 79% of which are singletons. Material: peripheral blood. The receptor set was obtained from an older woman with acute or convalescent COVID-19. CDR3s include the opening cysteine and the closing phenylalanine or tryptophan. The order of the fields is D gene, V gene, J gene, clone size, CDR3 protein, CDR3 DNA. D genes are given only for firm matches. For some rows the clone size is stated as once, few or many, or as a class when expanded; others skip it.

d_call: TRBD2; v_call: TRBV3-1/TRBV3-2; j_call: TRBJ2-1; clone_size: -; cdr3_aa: CASSQERLAGDNEQFF; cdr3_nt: TGTGCCAGCAGCCAAGAGAGACTAGCGGGAGACAATGAGCAGTTCTTC
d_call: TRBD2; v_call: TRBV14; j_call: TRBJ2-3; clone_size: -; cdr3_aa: CASSQEAGVITDTQYF; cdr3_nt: TGTGCCAGCAGCCAAGAAGCGGGGGTAATTACAGATACGCAGTATTTT
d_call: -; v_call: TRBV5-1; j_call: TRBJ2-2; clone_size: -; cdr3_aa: CASSFGGLTTTGELFF; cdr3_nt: TGCGCCAGCAGCTTCGGAGGGCTGACGACCACCGGGGAGCTGTTTTTT
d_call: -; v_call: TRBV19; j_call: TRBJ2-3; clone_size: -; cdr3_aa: CASSIFGATQYF; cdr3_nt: TGTGCCAGTAGTATCTTCGGTGCTACGCAGTATTTT
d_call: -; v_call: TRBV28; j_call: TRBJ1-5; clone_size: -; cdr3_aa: CASSLTGSRPQHF; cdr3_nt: TGTGCCAGCAGTTTAACAGGGTCGAGGCCCCAGCATTTT
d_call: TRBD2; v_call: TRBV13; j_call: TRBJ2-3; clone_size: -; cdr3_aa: CASSLTSGRAGGDTQYF; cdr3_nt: TGTGCCAGCAGCTTAACTAGCGGGAGGGCCGGGGGAGATACGCAGTATTTT
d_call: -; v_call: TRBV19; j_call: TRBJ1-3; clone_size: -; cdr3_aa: CASRPNSGNTIYF; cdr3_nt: TGTGCCAGTAGGCCTAACTCTGGAAACACCATATATTTT
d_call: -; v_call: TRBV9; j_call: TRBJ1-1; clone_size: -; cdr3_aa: CASSVGSLNTEAFF; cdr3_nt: TGTGCCAGCAGCGTAGGGAGCCTGAACACTGAAGCTTTCTTT
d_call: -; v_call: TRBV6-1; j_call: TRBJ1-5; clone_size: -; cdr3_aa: CASSEAPGKIGQPQHF; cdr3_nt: TGTGCCAGCAGTGAAGCTCCAGGGAAGATAGGTCAGCCCCAGCATTTT
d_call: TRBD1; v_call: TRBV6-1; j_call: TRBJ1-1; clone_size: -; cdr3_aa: CASSGADRVFPGGTEAFF; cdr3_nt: TGTGCCAGCAGTGGGGCTGACAGGGTTTTCCCTGGGGGGACTGAAGCTTTCTTT
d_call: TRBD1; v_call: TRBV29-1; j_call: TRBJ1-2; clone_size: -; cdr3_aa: CSVVTGENYGYTF; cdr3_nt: TGCAGCGTAGTGACAGGGGAGAACTATGGCTACACCTTC
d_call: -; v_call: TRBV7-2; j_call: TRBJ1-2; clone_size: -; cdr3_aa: CASSPRLGRVVGGYTF; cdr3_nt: TGTGCCAGCAGCCCACGTTTGGGGAGGGTAGTTGGTGGCTACACCTTC
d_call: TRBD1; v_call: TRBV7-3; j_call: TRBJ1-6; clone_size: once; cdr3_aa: CASSLVGGQGAPLHF; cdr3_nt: TGTGCCAGCAGCTTAGTGGGAGGACAGGGGGCTCCCCTCCACTTT
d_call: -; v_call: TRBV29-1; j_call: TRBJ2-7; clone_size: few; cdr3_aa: CSVDPGNSYEQYF; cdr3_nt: TGCAGCGTTGACCCCGGGAACTCCTACGAGCAGTACTTC
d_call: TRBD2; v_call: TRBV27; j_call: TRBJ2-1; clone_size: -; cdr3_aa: CASSLTPGLAGDNEQFF; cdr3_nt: TGTGCCAGCAGTTTAACCCCCGGACTAGCGGGAGACAATGAGCAGTTCTTC
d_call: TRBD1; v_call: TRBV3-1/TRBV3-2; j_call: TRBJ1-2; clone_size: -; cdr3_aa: CASSPQRGARDRSYGYTF; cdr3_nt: TGTGCCAGCAGCCCCCAGAGGGGGGCGCGGGACAGATCCTATGGCTACACCTTC
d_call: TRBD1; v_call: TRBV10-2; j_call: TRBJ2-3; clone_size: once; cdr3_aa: CASSTDRGREDTQYF; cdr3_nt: TGCGCCAGCAGTACAGACAGGGGGCGTGAAGATACGCAGTATTTT
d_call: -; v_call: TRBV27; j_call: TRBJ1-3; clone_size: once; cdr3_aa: CASRQTRGASGNTIYF; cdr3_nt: TGTGCCAGCAGACAAACCCGGGGGGCCTCTGGAAACACCATATATTTT
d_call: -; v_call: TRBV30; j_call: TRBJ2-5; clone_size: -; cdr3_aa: CAWSAGTSETQYF; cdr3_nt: TGTGCCTGGAGCGCCGGGACTTCGGAGACCCAGTACTTC
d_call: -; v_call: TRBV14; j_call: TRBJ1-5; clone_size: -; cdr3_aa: CASSKRGDQPQHF; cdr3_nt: TGTGCCAGCAGCAAAAGGGGCGATCAGCCCCAGCATTTT
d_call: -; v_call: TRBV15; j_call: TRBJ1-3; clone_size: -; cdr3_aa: CATSAHPSSGNTIYF; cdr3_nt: TGTGCCACGAGTGCCCACCCGAGCTCTGGAAACACCATATATTTT
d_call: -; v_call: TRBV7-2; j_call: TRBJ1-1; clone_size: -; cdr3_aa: CASSPQGQNTEAFF; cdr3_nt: TGTGCCAGCAGCCCACAGGGCCAGAACACTGAAGCTTTCTTT